Below, 21 T cell receptor beta chains from the same sample are listed, as sequenced in a study of CD8+CD57+ T cells in acquired aplastic anemia. Patients sequenced had flow cytometry evidence of CD8+CD57+ cell expansion. Genomic DNA templated the TCR beta VDJ and CDR3 profiling. TCRdb re-derived calls from the reads in MiXCR, one entry per CDR3 protein. Of about 270,000 distinct CDR3 sequences listed, around 82% are singletons. Sequencing was done on a sample of sorted CD4+, CD8+, or CD8+CD57+ T cells (not recorded which) from PBMCs. The receptor set was obtained from a human donor with aplastic anemia.

The chain joins TRBV7-3 to TRBJ1-1; no reliable D call. V was pared by 2 bases and J by 5 bases, with 15 bases between. CDR1 is SGHTA and CDR2 is FQGTGA in the germline V gene. This CDR3 comprises 15 residues. CDR3 nucleotide sequence: TGTGCCAGCAGCTTAGATCTGAGACGGAATACTGAAGCTTTCTTT. It encodes CASSLDLRRNTEAFF.

The rearrangement uses TRBV7-6 and TRBJ1-1; D unresolved. With 6 bases removed from V and 14 bases from J, the gap between germline ends came to 28 bases. The germline V gene encodes CDR1 SGHVS and CDR2 FNYEAQ. There are 15 residues in the CDR3. CDR3 DNA: TGTGCCAGCAGTTACGGCTCGAGAGGGCAGTCTGAAGGGTTCTTT. Its translation: CASSYGSRGQSEGFF.

V gene TRBV7-9 combines with J gene TRBJ1-6; D gene uncertain. The CDR3 runs 14 residues. Germline CDR1 reads SEHNR; CDR2 reads FQNEAQ (reference sequence). Between the trimmed V and J ends, which lost 3 bases and 9 bases, there was a span of 12 bases. The CDR3 here is CASSLHRLLSPLHF. CDR3 bases: TGTGCCAGCAGCTTGCATAGATTACTTTCACCCCTCCACTTT.

The chain combines TRBV10-1 with TRBJ2-2; 7 bases match TRBD1. The V segment lost 8 bases and the J segment 1 base; nucleotides outside the gene matches: 10. Germline loops: CDR1 WNHNN, CDR2 SYGVQD (reference sequence). The CDR3 consists of 16 residues. CDR3 coding DNA: TGCGCCAGCGCTGCCCACAGGGGCATGAACACCGGGGAGCTGTTTTTT. The encoded protein is CASAAHRGMNTGELFF.

The rearrangement uses TRBV15 and TRBJ2-7, with D hard to call. Trimming left V 0 bases short and J 4 bases short, with 7 bases between. Germline CDR1 LNHNV, CDR2 YYDKDF (reference sequence). The CDR3 has 13 amino acids. This CDR3 is CATSRDSEYEQYF. Here the CDR3 DNA reads TGTGCCACCAGCAGAGATTCTGAATACGAGCAGTACTTC.

As to this clonotype: The junction differs from germline at one of its ends, possibly a read error. The V gene is TRBV9, the J gene TRBJ2-3, with a weak D call TRBD2 (6 bases). The germline gives CDR1 SGDLS, CDR2 YYNGEE. The CDR3 extends over 13 amino acids. In nucleotides, the CDR3 is TGTGCCGGCGGGGACGGGGCCGCAGAGACGCAGTATTTT. Protein sequence: CAGGDGAAETQYF.

As concerns this clonotype: An end of the junction differs from the germline gene, which may be a read error. The rearrangement uses TRBV7-3 and TRBJ2-1; 9 nucleotides match TRBD2. Germline assignment: CDR1 SGHTA and CDR2 FQGTGA. The CDR3 contains 15 residues. This CDR3 reads CTSSSSGTWGETQFF. The CDR3 nucleotides read TGTACCAGCAGTTCTAGCGGGACTTGGGGCGAGACCCAGTTCTTC.

This clonotype was recorded once. The CDR3 is CASSDRGNTEPFF. The DNA for the CDR3 is TGTGCCAGCAGTGATAGAGGGAACACTGAACCGTTCTTT. The rearrangement uses TRBV2 and TRBJ1-1; D gene uncertain. Per germline, CDR1 SNHLY and CDR2 FYNNEI. The V gene lost 3 bases and the J gene lost 14 bases, with 19 bases spanning the gap. The CDR3 spans 13 residues.

As regards this clonotype: In this CDR3 the conserved last residue, phenylalanine or tryptophan, is missing, so a read error is likely. Because the CDR3's place on the DNA is in doubt, the DNA is left out and the CDR3 is given as listed by TCRdb. The chain combines TRBV2 with TRBJ2-6. In germline, CDR1 is SNHLY, CDR2 FYNNEI. Inclusive of both ends, the CDR3 amounts to 16 amino acids. CDR3 protein: CASGVAGTYAQNVLTV.

This sequence joins TRBV5-6 and TRBJ2-1; 9 bases map to TRBD2. This CDR3 spans 16 amino acids. Germline assignment: CDR1 SGHDT and CDR2 YYEEEE. J lost 8 bases, V lost 4 bases, and 13 bases had no gene match. The CDR3 region has the DNA TGTGCCAGCAGCCAGGGTGGAAGCGGGGGGAGCGATGAGCAGTTCTTC. It yields the protein CASSQGGSGGSDEQFF.

The rearrangement links TRBV2 to TRBJ1-1; D remains unclear. The CDR3 length is 13 residues. CDR1 SNHLY and CDR2 FYNNEI come from the germline V gene. Deletions cut 7 bases from V and 6 bases from J, with 15 bases between. CDR3 region: CASTPSWTAEAFF. CDR3 in DNA: TGTGCCAGCACCCCTTCCTGGACCGCTGAAGCTTTCTTT. The full variable domain, its missing parts supplied by reference TRBV2 and TRBJ1-1, is EPEVTQTPSHQVTQMGQEVILRCVPISNHLYFYWYRQILGQKVEFLVSFYNNEISEKSEIFDDQFSVERPDGSNFTLKIRSTKLEDSAMYFCASTPSWTAEAFFGQGTRLTVV.

This clonotype was recorded at least ten times. V gene TRBV9 combines with J gene TRBJ2-5; TRBD1 might be the D (5 bases). Trimming took off 4 bases at V and 5 bases at J, with 15 bases between the two ends. The CDR3 has 14 residues. Per the germline V gene, CDR1 is SGDLS and CDR2 is YYNGEE. The CDR3 sequence is CASSPKKGWETQYF. As DNA, the CDR3 is TGTGCCAGCAGCCCGAAAAAGGGGTGGGAGACCCAGTACTTC.

In regard to this clonotype: The junction shows a germline mismatch at one end, possibly a read error. The CDR3 sequence: CASSLQTGGHEKHF. In DNA form, the CDR3 reads TGTGCCAGCAGCCTCCAGACAGGGGGTCATGAAAAACATTTT. The chain carries TRBV9 and TRBJ2-3, with TRBD1 matching over 9 bases. CDR1 is SGDLS and CDR2 is YYNGEE in the germline V gene. The CDR3 is 14 amino acids.

This clonotype occurred once. V is TRBV7-2 and J is TRBJ1-2; D possibly corresponds to TRBD1 (5 bases). Germline lookup yields CDR1 SGHTA and CDR2 FQGNSA. With 4 bases removed from V and 8 bases from J, the gap between germline ends came to 23 bases. This CDR3 is 16 amino acids long. CDR3 sequence reads: CASSSAGRAETQGYTF. CDR3 DNA: TGTGCCAGCAGCTCAGCGGGCAGGGCCGAGACGCAGGGCTACACCTTC.

The chain joins TRBV2 to TRBJ1-1; D remains ambiguous. This CDR3 comprises 11 residues. Germline V CDR1 and CDR2: SNHLY, FYNNEI. Trimming removed 7 bases from V and 3 bases from J, with 6 bases in between. The chain's CDR3 is CASTWDTEAFF. The CDR3 DNA follows: TGTGCCAGCACGTGGGACACTGAAGCTTTCTTT. Drawing the rest from reference TRBV2 and TRBJ1-1, the complete variable domain is EPEVTQTPSHQVTQMGQEVILRCVPISNHLYFYWYRQILGQKVEFLVSFYNNEISEKSEIFDDQFSVERPDGSNFTLKIRSTKLEDSAMYFCASTWDTEAFFGQGTRLTVV.

This chain uses TRBV20-1 with TRBJ2-1; TRBD1 agrees at 9 bases. The CDR3 consists of 13 residues. CDR1 and CDR2 from the germline V gene are DFQATT and SNEGSKA (reference sequence). Trimming took 6 bases from V and 8 from J; bases not matched to a gene: 8. CDR3 protein: CSAMTGGSDEQFF. The CDR3 DNA reads TGCAGTGCCATGACAGGGGGGAGCGATGAGCAGTTCTTC.

For this clonotype: Because the CDR3 is missing its conserved closing phenylalanine or tryptophan, this is likely a read error. The chain employs TRBV7-8 and TRBJ1-2; 9 bases are a match to TRBD1. J was trimmed by 2 bases and V by 5 bases; bases with no gene match: 6. Germline lookup yields CDR1 SGHVS and CDR2 FQNEAQ. The CDR3 consists of 15 residues. CDR3 amino acids: CASSPDGTGNYGYTL. The CDR3 bases are TGTGCCAGCAGCCCGGACGGGACAGGGAACTATGGCTACACCCTC.

In regard to this clonotype: The CDR3 does not close with the conserved phenylalanine or tryptophan, likely indicating a read error. This rearrangement joins TRBV2 to TRBJ2-7; D possibly corresponds to TRBD2 (7 bases). Germline CDR1 is SNHLY and CDR2 is FYNNEI. This CDR3 is 14 amino acids long. The ends were cut back, 6 bases at V and 2 bases at J, with 14 bases in the middle. CDR3 amino acids: CASSGGGLAYEQYC. CDR3 in DNA: TGTGCCAGCAGCGGCGGGGGCCTAGCCTACGAGCAGTACTGC.

The chain carries TRBV2 and TRBJ2-7, with 7 bases that match TRBD2. J gave up 3 bases and V 7 bases, and 9 bases lay outside the gene matches. This CDR3 is 14 amino acids long. CDR1 and CDR2 from the germline V gene are SNHLY and FYNNEI. This chain's CDR3 is CASNGAGEDYEQYF. The CDR3 region has the DNA TGTGCCAGCAATGGGGCGGGGGAGGACTACGAGCAGTACTTC.

The chain is built from TRBV19 and TRBJ2-1, with D hard to call. From germline, CDR1 is LNHDA and CDR2 SQIVND (reference sequence). CDR3 length: 15 amino acids. V shed 0 bases and J shed 10 bases, with 16 bases lying between them. As DNA, the CDR3 is TGTGCCAGTAGTATAGACGCACGCTGGCTCCGCGAGCAGTTCTTC. As protein: CASSIDARWLREQFF.

This rearrangement joins TRBV6-2 or TRBV6-3 to TRBJ1-1, with D unresolved. From germline, CDR1 is MNHEY and CDR2 SVGEGT. The CDR3 runs to 12 residues. Trimming stripped 8 bases from V and 1 base from J, with 8 bases between. The chain's CDR3 is CASLSRNTEAFF. DNA of the CDR3: TGTGCCAGCTTGTCCCGGAACACTGAAGCTTTCTTT.